This paragraph reports one TCR beta chain. Its target antigen remains unknown. No much larger clonotype is one base removed from it; base qualities were not supplied. These data are taken from a study (dated by TCRdb to the mid-2010s). The V end loses 3 bases and the J end loses 0 bases, and a stretch of 12 bases separates them. Reading from cysteine to phenylalanine, the CDR3 counts 16 amino acids. CDR3 DNA is the only sequence kept; it has 48 bases, read in frame from the first base. CDR1 KGHSH and CDR2 LQKENI are derived from the germline V gene. Receptors were amplified or captured by RT-PCR. Sequencing instrument: Illumina MiSeq. The public reads were run again by TCRdb, first through fastp at Q25 and then through MiXCR, and only productive beta chains were kept. Each record represents a unique CDR3 protein, reported with the most common genes and DNA among its rows. The sample table shows about 700,000 distinct CDR3 sequences, and 11% to 15% are seen once. Roughly 4% of the sample comes from the top ten.

The rearranged chain carries TRBV18 and TRBJ2-1; the D gene remains uncertain. This TCR derives from a female donor in good health, serving as a healthy control. Sequenced sample: memory CD4+ T cells from blood. The CDR3 here reads CASSPPMGVSYNEQFF. The nucleotide sequence is given as TGTGCCAGCTCACCCCCGATGGGTGTCTCCTACAATGAGCAGTTCTTC.